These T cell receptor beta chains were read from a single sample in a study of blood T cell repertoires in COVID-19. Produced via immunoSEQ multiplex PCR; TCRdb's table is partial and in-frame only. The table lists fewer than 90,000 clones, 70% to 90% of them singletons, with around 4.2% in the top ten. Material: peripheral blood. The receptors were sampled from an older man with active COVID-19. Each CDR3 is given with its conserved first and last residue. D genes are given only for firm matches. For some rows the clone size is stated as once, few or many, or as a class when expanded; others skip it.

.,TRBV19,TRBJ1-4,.,TGTGCCAGTAGAGATGGGTCCAGGGCTGCAACTAATGAAAAACTGTTTTTT,CASRDGSRAATNEKLFF
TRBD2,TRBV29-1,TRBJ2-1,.,TGCAGCGTGGCGGGGGGCGGGAGAGGTAATGAGCAGTTCTTC,CSVAGGGRGNEQFF
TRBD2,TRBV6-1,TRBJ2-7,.,TGTGCCAGCAGTGGGGGCCGGGCGGGAGGGCCCTACGAGCAGTACTTC,CASSGGRAGGPYEQYF
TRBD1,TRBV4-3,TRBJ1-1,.,TGCGCCAGCAGCCGCGGGACAGGTTCGGGTTTGGCTGAAGCTTTCTTT,CASSRGTGSGLAEAFF
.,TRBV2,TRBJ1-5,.,TGTGCCAGCAGGGGGCCCAGGGGCAATCAGCCCCAGCATTTT,CASRGPRGNQPQHF
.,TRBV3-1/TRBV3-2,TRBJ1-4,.,TGTGCCAGCAGCCAAGTGGGGGGGATTAATGAAAAACTGTTTTTT,CASSQVGGINEKLFF
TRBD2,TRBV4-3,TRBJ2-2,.,TGCGCCAGCAGCGGGTCGGGAGGGCTGGTCGGGGAGCTGTTTTTT,CASSGSGGLVGELFF
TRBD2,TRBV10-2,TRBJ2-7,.,TGCGCCAGCCGGGCACTAGCGGGAGGGGGGGAGACCTACGAGCAGTACTTC,CASRALAGGGETYEQYF
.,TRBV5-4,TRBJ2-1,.,TGTGCCAGCAGCTTAAGGGGCTACCGGCCCCATGAGCAGTTCTTC,CASSLRGYRPHEQFF
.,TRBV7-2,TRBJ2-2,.,TGTGCCAGCAGCCCAGACAGGCTAAACACCGGGGAGCTGTTTTTT,CASSPDRLNTGELFF
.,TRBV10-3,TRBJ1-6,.,TGTGCCATCGGGACGGGAGATAATTCACCCCTCCACTTT,CAIGTGDNSPLHF
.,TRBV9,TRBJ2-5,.,TGTGCCAGCAGCGACCTGCGTAACTTC,CASSDLRNF
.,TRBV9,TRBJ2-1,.,TGTGCCAGCAGCGTAGGGGCGAGCTCCTACAATGAGCAGTTCTTC,CASSVGASSYNEQFF
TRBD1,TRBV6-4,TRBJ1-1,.,TGTGCCAGCAGCGCGGACAGGGGGCGTGAAGCTTTCTTT,CASSADRGREAFF
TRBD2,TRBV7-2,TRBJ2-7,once,TGTGCCAGCAGCCCCCCGGGACTAGCGGCGAAGGTGGGGGAGCAGTACTTC,CASSPPGLAAKVGEQYF
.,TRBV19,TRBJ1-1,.,TGTGCCAGTAGCCCCGGCGGGCATCCGAACACTGAAGCTTTCTTT,CASSPGGHPNTEAFF
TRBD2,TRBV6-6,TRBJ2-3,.,TGTGCCAGCAGTCGGGCCGGGACTAGCGGGAGGGCAGATACGCAGTATTTT,CASSRAGTSGRADTQYF
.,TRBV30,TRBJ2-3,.,TGTGCCTGGAGTGTAGGGGGGGAGGCAGATACGCAGTATTTT,CAWSVGGEADTQYF
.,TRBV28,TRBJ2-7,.,TGTGCCAGCAGTTTAGCCCAGGGGCTGTACGAGCAGTACTTC,CASSLAQGLYEQYF
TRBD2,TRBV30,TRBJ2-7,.,TGTGCCTGGAGCGTGATAGCGGGAGGGCGGGGGGAGCAGTACTTC,CAWSVIAGGRGEQYF
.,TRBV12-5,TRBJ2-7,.,TGTGCTAGTGGTCCCGGGGGGCAGGTAGCCACCTACGAGCAGTACTTC,CASGPGGQVATYEQYF
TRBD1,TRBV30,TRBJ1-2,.,TGTGCCTGGTCCCTAGGGGGCCTCGGCTACACCTTC,CAWSLGGLGYTF
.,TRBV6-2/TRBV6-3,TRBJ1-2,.,TGTGCCAGCAGTTACTCTACTAACTATGGCTACACCTTC,CASSYSTNYGYTF
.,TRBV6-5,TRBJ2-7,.,TGTGCCAGCAGTTACCCGGACAGACCTGGGGAGCAGTACTTC,CASSYPDRPGEQYF
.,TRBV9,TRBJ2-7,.,TGTGCCAGCAGCTTCCCGGGACTGATAAGCTCCTACGAGCAGTACTTC,CASSFPGLISSYEQYF
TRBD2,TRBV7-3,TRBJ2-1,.,TGTGCCAGCAGCTTAATCGGGCTAGCGGGAGGCAATGAGCAGTTCTTC,CASSLIGLAGGNEQFF
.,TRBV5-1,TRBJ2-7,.,TGCGCCAGCAGCTTGGGCGGGGGCTCCCACGAGCAGTACTTC,CASSLGGGSHEQYF
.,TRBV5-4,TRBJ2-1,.,TGTGCCAGCAGCTTGGGAGGGGGGGGTGAGCAGTTCTTC,CASSLGGGGEQFF
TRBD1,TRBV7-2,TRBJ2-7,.,TGTGCCAGCAGCTTAGGGACAGGGGGGGCCTACGAGCAGTACTTC,CASSLGTGGAYEQYF
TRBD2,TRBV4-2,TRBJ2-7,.,TGTGCCAGCAGCCAGGGACTAGCGGTTCAATACGAGCAGTACTTC,CASSQGLAVQYEQYF
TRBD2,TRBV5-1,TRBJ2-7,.,TGCGCCAGCAGCTTGGTGGCTAGCGGGAGGGGCGAGCAGTACTTC,CASSLVASGRGEQYF
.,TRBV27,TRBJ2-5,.,TGTGCCAGCACTACGGAGGGCCGGGAGACCCAGTACTTC,CASTTEGRETQYF
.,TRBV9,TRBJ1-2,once,TGTGCCAGCAGCGAGTTCGACAGGAGTGGCTACACCTTC,CASSEFDRSGYTF
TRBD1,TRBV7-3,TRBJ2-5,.,TGTGCCAGCAGCTCCCCAGTGGGACAGGGCGGGGAGACCCAGTACTTC,CASSSPVGQGGETQYF
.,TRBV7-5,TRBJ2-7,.,TGTGTCAGAAGCTCCAGCCGCAGGTTTACCTACGAGCAGTACTTC,CVRSSSRRFTYEQYF
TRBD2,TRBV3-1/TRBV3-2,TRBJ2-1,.,TGTGCCAGCAGCCCCCGGGGGGTACGACGGTACAATGAGCAGTTCTTC,CASSPRGVRRYNEQFF
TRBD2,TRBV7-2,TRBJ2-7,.,TGTGCCAGCAGCTACCACAGGGTAGCGGGAGTGGACGAGCAGTACTTC,CASSYHRVAGVDEQYF
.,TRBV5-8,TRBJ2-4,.,TGTGCCAGCAGCTTGGGGCAGCCACTATGGGACATTCAGTACTTC,CASSLGQPLWDIQYF
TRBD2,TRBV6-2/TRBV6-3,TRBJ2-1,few,TGTGCCAGCAGCCCCGAGACTCTAGCGGGTGGTGGAAATGAGCAGTTCTTC,CASSPETLAGGGNEQFF
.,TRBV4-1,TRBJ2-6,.,TGCGCCAGCAGCCAAGAGGGCGTCTCTGGGGCCAACGTCCTGACTTTC,CASSQEGVSGANVLTF
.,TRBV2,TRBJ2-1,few,TGTGCCAGCAGGGCTAGCGAGACCCCCTACAATGAGCAGTTCTTC,CASRASETPYNEQFF
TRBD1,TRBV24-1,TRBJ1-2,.,TGTGCCACCAGAGCCCCGGGACAGGGCTCCTTC,CATRAPGQGSF
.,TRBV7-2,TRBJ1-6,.,TGTGCCAGCCGGGAGGCAGTCACTAATTCACCCCTCCACTTT,CASREAVTNSPLHF
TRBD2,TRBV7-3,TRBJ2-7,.,TGTGCCAGCAGCTTCGGGACTAGCGGCGAGCAGTACTTC,CASSFGTSGEQYF
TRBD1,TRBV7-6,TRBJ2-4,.,TGTGCCAGCAGCCCATGGGCAGGGGGAGCCAAAAACATTCAGTACTTC,CASSPWAGGAKNIQYF
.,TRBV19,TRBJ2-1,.,TGTGCCAGTAGTATAATAGGCCAGGGCTACAATGAGCAGTTCTTC,CASSIIGQGYNEQFF
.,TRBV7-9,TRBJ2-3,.,TGTGCCAGCAGTCCCCCCCCGGTCCTTCGGGCAGATACGCAGTATTTT,CASSPPPVLRADTQYF
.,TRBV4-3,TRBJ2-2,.,TGCGCCAGCAAGGACGGGGGGCCTTCGAACACCGGGGAGCTGTTTTTT,CASKDGGPSNTGELFF
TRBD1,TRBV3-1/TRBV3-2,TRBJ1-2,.,TGTGCCAGCAGCCAGGACAGGGGGGACTATGGCTACACCTTC,CASSQDRGDYGYTF
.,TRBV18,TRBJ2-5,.,TGTGCCAGCTCATCAGGGGCGGGAGACCCCACCCAGTACTTC,CASSSGAGDPTQYF
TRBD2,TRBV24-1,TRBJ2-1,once,TGTGCCACCAGTGACCCCGGGACTAGCAATGAGCAGTTCTTC,CATSDPGTSNEQFF
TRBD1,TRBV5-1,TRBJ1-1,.,TGCGCCAGCCGGCCAGGGGGGCTTGGGAACACTGAAGCTTTCTTT,CASRPGGLGNTEAFF
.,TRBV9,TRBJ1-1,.,TGTGCCAGCAGCGTAGTCTCCCAACCGACAACTCAAGCTTTCTTT,CASSVVSQPTTQAFF
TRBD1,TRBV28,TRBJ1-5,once,TGTGCCAGCAGTCTGACAGGGGGGGTTCAGCCCCAGCATTTT,CASSLTGGVQPQHF